This record concerns one T cell receptor (beta chain) sequence. Many counts were recorded for this clonotype. Its cognate antigen has yet to be identified. The sample holds no much larger clone one base away, and base qualities are not on file. The TCR beta CDR3 regions were amplified from the RNA transcripts. The TCR CDR3 was subjected to a first round of RT-PCR using the HTBI primer set and the Qiagen OneStep RT-PCR kit. The libraries were constructed in a second round of multiplex PCR and then size-selected and purified. Sequencing of the libraries was done on an Illumina HiSeq2000 using paired-end 100 bp reads. In the source study's methods: SOAPnuke was used to process the raw data, throwing out any read that contained adapters or uncalled bases, had a mean Phred below 15, or lacked an exact constant-primer or identifier match. COPE v1.2.5 was used to merge high-quality paired reads, and clonotypes were defined as unique nucleotide sequences. MiTCR v1.1 was used to align clonotypes to the IMGT TRBV, TRBD and TRBJ reference segments. The analysis was restricted to V-J combinations with a frequency above 0.0001, which together covered about 99% of the repertoires. The TCS score was defined as the ratio of F50 (clonal expansion) to E x V (chaos), calculated using BLOSUM62-based TCRdist between CDR3 peptides within each V-J. Welch's t-statistics and random forest reduced some 510 V-J features to about 12, which were used in a naive Bayes classifier (R e1071). TCRdb trimmed public reads at Q25 via fastp, called clones via MiXCR and kept in-frame beta chains. Merged by CDR3 protein, the rows form single entries marked with the most common genes and DNA. Here the V and J calls rest on TCRdb's processing, not on the authors' analysis. The sample records roughly 260,000 distinct CDR3 sequences, 13% to 15% of which are singletons. The top ten constitute about an eighth of the sample.

Hyperthyroidism patients were aged 18 to 65 years and newly diagnosed, with disease duration of less than 2 months. Any patient with an uncontrolled infection, another autoimmune disease, pregnancy or lactation was excluded. Diagnoses were based on clinical symptoms, serum thyroxine and TRAb, thyroid ultrasound and orbital computed tomography. For progressor patients, blood was drawn at the first diagnosis of hyperthyroidism, before any ophthalmopathy symptoms had appeared. PBMCs were separated from about 10 ml of fresh peripheral blood using Ficoll-Paque density gradient centrifugation. Progressor patients were initially diagnosed with Graves' hyperthyroidism and developed ophthalmopathy during follow-up. Total RNA was extracted with Trizol reagent, and quality was checked on an Agilent 2100 Bioanalyzer. These data are taken from a study of T cells in Graves' hyperthyroidism and ophthalmopathy (dated by TCRdb to the late 2010s). In the study overall: Peripheral blood samples were taken at the time of initial diagnosis, prior to any treatment. In addition, the study compared T-cell repertoires in thyroid tissue and in blood from 6 or 7 Graves' hyperthyroidism patients. The paper describes TCR Vbeta CDR3 sequencing of more than 120 peripheral blood samples, made up of 43 ophthalmopathy patients, approximately 76 hyperthyroidism patients and about 17 progressor patients. A discovery cohort of about a hundred patients, approximately 45 with Graves' ophthalmopathy and roughly 59 with stable Graves' hyperthyroidism, was used to find distinguishing TCR V-J signatures. After sampling, hyperthyroidism patients received methimazole starting at 30 mg daily, and ophthalmopathy patients received high-dose intravenous methylprednisolone. Prospective prediction of ophthalmopathy was tested in an independent validation cohort consisting of some 20 hyperthyroidism patients and around 16 patients who later progressed to ophthalmopathy. The roughly 91 discovery patients were randomly divided into training and test sets at a 7:3 ratio. The paper as a whole reports these results and caveats: In validation, the model predicted progression to ophthalmopathy a median of approximately 6.6 months before onset, with approximately 70% sensitivity and nearly 75% specificity. No statistical method was used to set the sample size in advance, and investigators knew the group allocation. A 13 V-J signature model separated ophthalmopathy from stable hyperthyroidism, with nearly 90% sensitivity and 81% to 82% specificity in cross-validation and 80%/75% in testing. Most expanded thyroid clonotypes (frequency above 0.001) were also found in blood, which suggests that blood repertoires may mirror thyroid immune responses.

The CDR1 and CDR2 encoded by the germline V gene are MDHEN and SYDVKM. V and J are truncated by 5 bases and 0 bases respectively, leaving an intervening sequence of 8 bases. There are 14 amino acids in the CDR3, from cysteine to phenylalanine inclusive. Only the CDR3 portion is preserved as DNA: 42 bases, with reading frame beginning at the first base. Sequencing input: blood. The clonotype originates from a woman between 35 and 50 years old with Graves' hyperthyroidism that later progressed to Graves' ophthalmopathy. The sequence is built from TRBV28 and TRBJ2-1; no D gene can be assigned with confidence. The CDR3 loop reads CASSGGFSYNEQFF. The nucleotides read TGTGCCAGCAGTGGTGGGTTCTCCTACAATGAGCAGTTCTTC.